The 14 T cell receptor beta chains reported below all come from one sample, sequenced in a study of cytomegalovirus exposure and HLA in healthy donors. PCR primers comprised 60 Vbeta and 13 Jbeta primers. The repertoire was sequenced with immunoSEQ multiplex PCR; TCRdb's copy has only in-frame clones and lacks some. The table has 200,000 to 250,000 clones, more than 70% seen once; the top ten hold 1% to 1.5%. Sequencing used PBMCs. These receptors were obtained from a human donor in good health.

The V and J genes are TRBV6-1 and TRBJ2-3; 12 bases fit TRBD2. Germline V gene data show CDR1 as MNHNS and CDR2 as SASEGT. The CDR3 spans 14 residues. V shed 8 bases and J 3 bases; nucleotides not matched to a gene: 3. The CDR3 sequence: CASGLAGRTDTQYF. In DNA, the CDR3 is TGTGCCAGCGGACTAGCGGGAAGGACAGATACGCAGTATTTT.

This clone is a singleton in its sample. The CDR3 loop is CASSPGRPIGEQYF. The CDR3 nucleotides are TGTGCCAGCTCACCGGGCCGACCCATTGGAGAGCAGTACTTC. The chain has TRBV18 and TRBJ2-7; no clear D gene. Germline CDR1 KGHSH, CDR2 LQKENI. The CDR3 has 14 amino acids. V gave up 3 bases and J gave up 7 bases, with 16 bases separating them.

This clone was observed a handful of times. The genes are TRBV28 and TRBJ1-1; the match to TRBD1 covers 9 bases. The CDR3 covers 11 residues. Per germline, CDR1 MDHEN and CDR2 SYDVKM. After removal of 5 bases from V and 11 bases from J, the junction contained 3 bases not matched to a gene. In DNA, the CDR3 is TGTGCCAGCAGTGACAGGGGGTCCGCTTTCTTT. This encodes CASSDRGSAFF.

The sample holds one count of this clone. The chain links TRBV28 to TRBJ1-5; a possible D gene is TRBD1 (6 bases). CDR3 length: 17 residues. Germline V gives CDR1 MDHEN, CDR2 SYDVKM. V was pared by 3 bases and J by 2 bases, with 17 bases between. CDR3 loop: CASSFLSGARGNQPQHF. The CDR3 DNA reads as TGTGCCAGCAGTTTTCTCTCAGGGGCAAGGGGCAATCAGCCCCAGCATTTT.

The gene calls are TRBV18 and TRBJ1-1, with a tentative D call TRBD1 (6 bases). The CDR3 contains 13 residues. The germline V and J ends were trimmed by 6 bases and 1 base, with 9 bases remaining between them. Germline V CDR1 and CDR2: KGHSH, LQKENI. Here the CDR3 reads CASSQGQNTEAFF. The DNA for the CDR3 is TGTGCCAGCTCGCAGGGACAGAACACTGAAGCTTTCTTT.

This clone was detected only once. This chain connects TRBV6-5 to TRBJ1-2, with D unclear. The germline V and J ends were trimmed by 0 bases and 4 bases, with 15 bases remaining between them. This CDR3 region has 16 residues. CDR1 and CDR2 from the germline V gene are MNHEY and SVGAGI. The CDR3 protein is CASSYSVGGQLYGYTF. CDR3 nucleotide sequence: TGTGCCAGCAGTTACTCAGTGGGAGGTCAGCTCTATGGCTACACCTTC.

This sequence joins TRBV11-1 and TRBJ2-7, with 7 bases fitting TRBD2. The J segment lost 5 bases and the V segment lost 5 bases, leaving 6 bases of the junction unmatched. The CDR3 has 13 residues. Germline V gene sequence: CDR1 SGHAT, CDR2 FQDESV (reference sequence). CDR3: CASSLREPNEQYF. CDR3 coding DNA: TGTGCCAGCAGCCTGCGGGAGCCGAACGAGCAGTACTTC.

CDR3 DNA sequence: TGTGCCAGCACGCCGGCCCCGACCAGGGGGCTTACCTACGAGCAGTACTTC. Encoded protein: CASTPAPTRGLTYEQYF. The chain links TRBV5-4 to TRBJ2-7; 8 bases agree with TRBD1. The V segment lost 6 bases and the J segment 2 bases; nucleotides outside the gene matches: 16. The length of the CDR3 is 17 residues. Germline CDR1 reads SGHNT; CDR2 reads YYREEE (reference sequence).

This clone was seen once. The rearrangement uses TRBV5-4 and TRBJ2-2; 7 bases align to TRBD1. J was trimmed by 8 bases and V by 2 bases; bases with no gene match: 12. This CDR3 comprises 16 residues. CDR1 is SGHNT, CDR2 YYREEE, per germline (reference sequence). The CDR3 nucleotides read TGTGCCAGCAGCTTACTTAATACAGGGGCGCCGGGGGAGCTGTTTTTT. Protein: CASSLLNTGAPGELFF.

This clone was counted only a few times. This CDR3 is CASSFAAPGENIQYF. The CDR3 DNA is TGTGCCAGTAGTTTCGCGGCCCCGGGGGAAAACATTCAGTACTTC. The chain has TRBV19 and TRBJ2-4; TRBD2 might be the D (6 bases). The CDR3 has 15 residues. The germline CDR1 and CDR2 sequences are LNHDA and SQIVND (reference sequence). V was pared by 5 bases and J by 5 bases, with 16 bases between.

The CDR3 nucleotides read TGCAGTGCTCACAGGGAAGGCGAGCAGTACTTC. Its translation: CSAHREGEQYF. The J gene is TRBJ2-7, the V gene TRBV20-1, with D perhaps TRBD1 (6 bases). The V end lost 5 bases, the J end lost 6 bases, and 11 bases lay between the germline ends. CDR1 is DFQATT, CDR2 SNEGSKA, per germline (reference sequence). This CDR3 has 11 residues.

The CDR3 coding sequence is TGTGCCATCAGTCCACAGGGTATCGAACAGCCCCAGCATTTT. Protein sequence: CAISPQGIEQPQHF. The rearrangement joins TRBV10-3 to TRBJ1-5, with D possibly TRBD1 on 6 matching bases. Trimming stripped 5 bases from V and 7 bases from J, with 15 bases between. CDR3 length equals 14 residues. Germline V CDR1 and CDR2: ENHRY, SYGVKD.

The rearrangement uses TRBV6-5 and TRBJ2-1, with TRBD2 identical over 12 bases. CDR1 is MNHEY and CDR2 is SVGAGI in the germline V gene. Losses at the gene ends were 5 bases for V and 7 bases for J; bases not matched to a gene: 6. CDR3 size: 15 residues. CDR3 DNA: TGTGCCAGCAGTCCTAGCGGGAGGGCCTTAAATGAGCAGTTCTTC. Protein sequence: CASSPSGRALNEQFF.

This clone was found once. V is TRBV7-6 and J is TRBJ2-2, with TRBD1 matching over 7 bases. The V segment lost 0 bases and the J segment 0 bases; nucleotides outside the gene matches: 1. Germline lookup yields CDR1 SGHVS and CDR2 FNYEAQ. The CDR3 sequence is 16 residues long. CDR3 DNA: TGTGCCAGCAGCTTAGCAGGGGGCGCGAACACCGGGGAGCTGTTTTTT. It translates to CASSLAGGANTGELFF.